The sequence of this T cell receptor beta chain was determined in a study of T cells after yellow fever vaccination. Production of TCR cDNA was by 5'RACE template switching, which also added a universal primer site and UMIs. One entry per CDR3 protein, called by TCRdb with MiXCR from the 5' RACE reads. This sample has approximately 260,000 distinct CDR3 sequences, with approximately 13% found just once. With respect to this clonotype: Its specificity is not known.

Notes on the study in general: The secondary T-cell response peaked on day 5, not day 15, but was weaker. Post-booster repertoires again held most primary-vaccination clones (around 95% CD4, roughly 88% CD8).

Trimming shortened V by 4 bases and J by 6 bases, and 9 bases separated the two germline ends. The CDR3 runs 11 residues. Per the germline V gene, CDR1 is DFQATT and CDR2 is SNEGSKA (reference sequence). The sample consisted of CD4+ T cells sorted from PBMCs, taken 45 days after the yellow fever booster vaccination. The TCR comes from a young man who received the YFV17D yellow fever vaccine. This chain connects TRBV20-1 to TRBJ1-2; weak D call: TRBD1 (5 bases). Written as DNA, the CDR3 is TGCAGTGCTACAGGGAATCATGGCTACACCTTC. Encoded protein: CSATGNHGYTF.